This TCR beta chain was profiled in a study of T cell responses to AZD1222 COVID-19 vaccine (dated by TCRdb to the early 2020s). For the study in its entirety: AZD1222 recipients whose second dose came at about 4 weeks and those whose second dose came at about 12 weeks were combined into one group, since spike-specific TCR depth and breadth did not differ between the two schedules. TCR sequencing was performed for 230 to 250 trial participants, of whom about 200 were given two doses of AZD1222 and around 25 were given two doses of MenACWY control vaccine. Enrollment into the trials was organized by age into subgroups of 18-55, 56-69 and 70-plus years, and those subgroups contained approximately 160, 26 and 62 TCR-sequenced participants, respectively.

This specimen's time point label, interpreted: baseline before first vaccination. Samples from vaccinated people were obtained from the UK trials COV001 and COV002, which included a single-blind randomized controlled phase 2/3 trial of AZD1222 (ChAdOx1 nCoV-19) in healthy adults. For TCRbeta chain sequencing, PBMC samples from trial participants were taken at day 0 and at day 28 after the second dose. Paper-wide results and their limitations: Conclusions about previously exposed vaccinees are limited because only five to seven AZD1222 recipients were SARS-CoV-2 seropositive at baseline. Because no samples from the day 14 peak response were available, repertoires could be characterized only after the peak T cell response. The vaccine-associated CD4 TCRs covered the entire spike protein, and the dominant responses fell in regions 160-218 and 743-854. The 56-69-year group was small, and its depth increase did not reach significance, likely because of low power. Epitopes outside the regions mutated in the B.1.351 and B.1.1.7 variants were reportedly recognized by nearly half of the unique spike-specific TCRs. Participants were mostly white British, with more females than males. The authors suggested clonal diversity may have been underestimated. After two AZD1222 doses, spike-specific TCR breadth and depth were significantly higher than at day 0 and than in MenACWY recipients.

Comments on this clone: Its antigen remains unidentified. No clone much larger than this one lies a single base away; base qualities are absent.

The V and J ends are trimmed by 6 bases and 5 bases, leaving 4 bases between them. The CDR3, from cysteine to phenylalanine, totals 11 residues. Only CDR3 DNA is held: 33 bases, read in frame from base 1. The CDR1 and CDR2 encoded by the germline V gene (reference sequence) are SEHNR and FQNEAQ. The CDR3 regions of human TCRbeta chains were subjected to immunosequencing. As for the authors' bioinformatics: Repertoire TCRs were matched against a reference library of SARS-CoV-2-specific TCRs generated with the MIRA antigen-specificity platform. Breadth was defined as the fraction of unique TCRs that were SARS-CoV-2-associated. Depth was defined as the fraction of total T cells that were SARS-CoV-2-associated. Using the MIRA data, each spike-specific TCR was mapped to the spike region that the TCR reacts to and placed in a CD4 or CD8 class. Log10-transformed breadth and depth values were compared by one-way ANOVA with Sidak's multiple comparisons tests. Not all clones reach the TCRdb copy of this immuneACCESS table, which keeps in-frame sequences only. Checked studies attribute under half of the gap to unresolved V genes and leave the rest unexplained. Clone size and V and J calls were adopted from that table, with D and trimming inferred from the DNA. This sample comprises more than 150,000 clones, 80% to 95% of them detected only once. The ten largest make up around 9.3% of the sample.

The TCR originated in an adult in good health. The specimen was peripheral blood, collected on day 0 of AZD1222 vaccination. Rearrangement joined TRBV7-9 to TRBJ1-4; the D gene cannot be resolved reliably. For the CDR3, the sequence is CASSPNEKLFF. The DNA sequence reads TGTGCCAGCAGTCCAAATGAAAAACTGTTTTTT.